This passage covers 3 T cell receptor beta chains from one sample sequenced in a study of CD4+ T cells in melanoma. Some clones are missing from TCRdb's copy, which holds only in-frame ones; the method was immunoSEQ multiplex PCR. This sample carries over 100,000 clones, approximately 92% of them seen once, and the ten largest clones take 3.3%. The sample comprised peripheral blood. The receptors originated from a human donor with melanoma.

The chain is built from TRBV27 and TRBJ1-2, with 7 bases matching TRBD1. The CDR3 consists of 14 residues. The V gene end was trimmed by 5 bases and the J gene end by 6 bases; junction bases not matched to a gene: 9. The germline V gene has CDR1 MNHEY and CDR2 SMNVEV (reference sequence). The CDR3 reads CASSLLGQGDGYTF. The CDR3 region has the DNA TGTGCCAGCAGTCTCCTAGGGCAGGGGGATGGCTACACCTTC.

The chain is built from TRBV5-4 and TRBJ2-7; TRBD2 agrees at 7 bases. Germline V gene data show CDR1 as SGHNT and CDR2 as YYREEE (reference sequence). CDR3 length: 13 amino acids. After removal of 4 bases from V and 3 bases from J, the junction contained 4 bases not matched to a gene. CDR3 amino acids: CASSREGLYEQYF. As DNA, the CDR3 is TGTGCCAGCAGCAGGGAGGGTCTCTACGAGCAGTACTTC.

The CDR3 loop is CASQETQYF. CDR3 bases: TGCGCCAGCCAAGAGACCCAGTACTTC. The chain links TRBV23-1 to TRBJ2-5; D remains unclear. TRBV23-1 carries the ORF label, with uncertain function. The CDR3 sequence is 9 residues long. Trimming shortened V by 8 bases and J by 2 bases, and 0 bases separated the two germline ends.